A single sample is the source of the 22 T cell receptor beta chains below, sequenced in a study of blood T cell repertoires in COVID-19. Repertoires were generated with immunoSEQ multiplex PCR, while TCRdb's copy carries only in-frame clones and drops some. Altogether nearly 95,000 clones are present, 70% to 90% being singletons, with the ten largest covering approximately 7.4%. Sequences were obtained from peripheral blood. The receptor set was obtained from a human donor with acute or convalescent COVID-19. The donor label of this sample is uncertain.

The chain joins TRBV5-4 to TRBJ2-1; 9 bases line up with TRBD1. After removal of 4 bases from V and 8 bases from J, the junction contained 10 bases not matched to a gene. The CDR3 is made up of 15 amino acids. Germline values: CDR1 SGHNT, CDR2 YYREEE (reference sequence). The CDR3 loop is CASSRGTGKFDEQFF. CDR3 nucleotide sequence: TGTGCCAGCAGCCGTGGGACAGGGAAGTTCGATGAGCAGTTCTTC.

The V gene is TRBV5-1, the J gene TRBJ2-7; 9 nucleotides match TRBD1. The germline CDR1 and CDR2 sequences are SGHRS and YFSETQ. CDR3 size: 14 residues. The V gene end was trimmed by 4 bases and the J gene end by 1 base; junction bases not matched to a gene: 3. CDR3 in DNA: TGCGCCAGCAGCGAACAGGGGGCGTCCTACGAGCAGTACTTC. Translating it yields CASSEQGASYEQYF.

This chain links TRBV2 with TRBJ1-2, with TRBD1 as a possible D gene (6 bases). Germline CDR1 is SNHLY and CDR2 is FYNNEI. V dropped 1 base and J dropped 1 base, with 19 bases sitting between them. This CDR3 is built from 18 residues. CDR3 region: CASSEDREPRWDNYGYTF. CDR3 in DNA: TGTGCCAGCAGTGAAGACAGGGAACCCCGTTGGGATAACTATGGCTACACCTTC.

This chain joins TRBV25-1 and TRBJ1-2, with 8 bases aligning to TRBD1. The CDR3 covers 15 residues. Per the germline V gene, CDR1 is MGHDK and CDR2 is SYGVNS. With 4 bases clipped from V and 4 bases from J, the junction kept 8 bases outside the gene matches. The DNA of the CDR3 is TGTGCCAGCAGTGGGGCAGGGGGCGCCCCCTATGGCTACACCTTC. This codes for CASSGAGGAPYGYTF.

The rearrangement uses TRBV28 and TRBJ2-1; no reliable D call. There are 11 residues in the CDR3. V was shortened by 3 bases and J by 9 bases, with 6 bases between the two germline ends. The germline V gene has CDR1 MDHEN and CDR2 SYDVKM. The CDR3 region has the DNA TGTGCCAGCAGTTTTACGGGTGAGCAGTTCTTC. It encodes CASSFTGEQFF.

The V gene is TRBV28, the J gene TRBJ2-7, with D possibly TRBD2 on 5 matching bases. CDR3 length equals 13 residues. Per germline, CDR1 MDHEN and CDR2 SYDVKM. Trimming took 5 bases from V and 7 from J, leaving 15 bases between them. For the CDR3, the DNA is TGTGCCAGCAGTGAGAGGGAACAAGTGGAGCAGTACTTC. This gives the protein CASSEREQVEQYF.

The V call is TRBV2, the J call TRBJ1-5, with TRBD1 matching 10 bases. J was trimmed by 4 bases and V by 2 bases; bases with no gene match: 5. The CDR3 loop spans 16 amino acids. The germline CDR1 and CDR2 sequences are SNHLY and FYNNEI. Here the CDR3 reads CASSEWDRGRNQPQHF. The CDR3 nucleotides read TGTGCCAGCAGTGAATGGGACAGGGGTCGTAATCAGCCCCAGCATTTT.

The DNA for the CDR3 is TGTGCCAGCAGCTTACCGGGACAGGCTAACTATGGCTACACCTTC. Encoded protein: CASSLPGQANYGYTF. V and J are TRBV7-9 and TRBJ1-2, with 8 bases fitting TRBD1. Looked up from germline, CDR1 is SEHNR and CDR2 is FQNEAQ (reference sequence). The CDR3 has 15 amino acids. Trimming cost V 2 bases and J 0 bases; bases outside gene matches: 2.

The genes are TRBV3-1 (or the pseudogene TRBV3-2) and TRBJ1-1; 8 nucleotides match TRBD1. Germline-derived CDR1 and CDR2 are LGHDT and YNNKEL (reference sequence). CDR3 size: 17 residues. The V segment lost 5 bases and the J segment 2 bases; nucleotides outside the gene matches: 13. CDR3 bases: TGTGCCAGCAGCGCCCGACAGGGGAGGTCAATCAACACTGAAGCTTTCTTT. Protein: CASSARQGRSINTEAFF.

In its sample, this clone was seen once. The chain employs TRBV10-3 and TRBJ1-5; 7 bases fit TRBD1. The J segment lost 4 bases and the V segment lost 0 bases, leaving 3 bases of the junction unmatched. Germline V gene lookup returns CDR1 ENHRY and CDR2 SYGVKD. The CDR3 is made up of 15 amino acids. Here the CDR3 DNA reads TGTGCCATCAGTGAGTCTTTACAGGGGAATCAGCCCCAGCATTTT. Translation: CAISESLQGNQPQHF.

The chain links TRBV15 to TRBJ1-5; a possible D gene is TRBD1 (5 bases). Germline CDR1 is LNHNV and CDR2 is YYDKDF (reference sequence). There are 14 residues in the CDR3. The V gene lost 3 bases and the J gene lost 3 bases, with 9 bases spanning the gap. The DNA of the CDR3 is TGTGCCACCAGCAGCAGGGCGCTCAATCAGCCCCAGCATTTT. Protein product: CATSSRALNQPQHF.

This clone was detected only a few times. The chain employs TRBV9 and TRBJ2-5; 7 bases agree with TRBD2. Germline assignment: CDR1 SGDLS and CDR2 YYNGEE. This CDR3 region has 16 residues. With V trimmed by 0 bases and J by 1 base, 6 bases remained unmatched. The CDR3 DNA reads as TGTGCCAGCAGCGTAGGAGCGGGAACTTCCCAAGAGACCCAGTACTTC. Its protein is CASSVGAGTSQETQYF. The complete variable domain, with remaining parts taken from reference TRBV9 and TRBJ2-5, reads DSGVTQTPKHLITATGQRVTLRCSPRSGDLSVYWYQQSLDQGLQFLIQYYNGEERAKGNILERFSAQQFPDLHSELNLSSLELGDSALYFCASSVGAGTSQETQYFGPGTRLLVL.

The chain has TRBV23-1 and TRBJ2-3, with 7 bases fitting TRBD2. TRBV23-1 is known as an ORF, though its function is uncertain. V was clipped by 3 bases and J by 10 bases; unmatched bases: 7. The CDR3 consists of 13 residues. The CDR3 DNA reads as TGCGCCAGCAGTCACCCGAGACTAGCAGCGCAGTATTTT. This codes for CASSHPRLAAQYF.

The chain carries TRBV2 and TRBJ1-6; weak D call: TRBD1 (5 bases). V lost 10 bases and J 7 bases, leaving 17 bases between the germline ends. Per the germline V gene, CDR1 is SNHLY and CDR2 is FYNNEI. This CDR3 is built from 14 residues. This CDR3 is CATNLGQSNSPLHF. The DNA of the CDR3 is TGTGCCACAAATTTGGGGCAGTCGAATTCACCCCTCCACTTT.

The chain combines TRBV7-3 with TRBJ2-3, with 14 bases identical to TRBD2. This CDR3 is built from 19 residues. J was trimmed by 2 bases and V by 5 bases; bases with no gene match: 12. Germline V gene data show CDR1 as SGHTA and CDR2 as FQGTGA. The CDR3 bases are TGTGCCAGCAGCATCGGACTAGCGGGGGGCCTTCAGCTCACAGATACGCAGTATTTT. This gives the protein CASSIGLAGGLQLTDTQYF.

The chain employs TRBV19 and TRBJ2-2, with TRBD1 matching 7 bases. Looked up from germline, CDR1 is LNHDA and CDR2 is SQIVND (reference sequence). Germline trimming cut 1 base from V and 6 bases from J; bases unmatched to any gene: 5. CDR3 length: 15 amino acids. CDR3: CASSIGQGVAGELFF. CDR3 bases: TGTGCCAGTAGTATAGGGCAGGGGGTCGCCGGGGAGCTGTTTTTT.

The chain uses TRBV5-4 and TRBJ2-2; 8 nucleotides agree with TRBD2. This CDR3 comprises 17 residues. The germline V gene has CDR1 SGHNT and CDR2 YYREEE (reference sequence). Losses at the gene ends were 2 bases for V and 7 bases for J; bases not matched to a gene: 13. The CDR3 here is CASSLGGGTRLGGELFF. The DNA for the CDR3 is TGTGCCAGCAGCTTAGGCGGGGGGACCCGACTGGGCGGGGAGCTGTTTTTT. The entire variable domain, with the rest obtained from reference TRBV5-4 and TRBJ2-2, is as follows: ETGVTQSPTHLIKTRGQQVTLRCSSQSGHNTVSWYQQALGQGPQFIFQYYREEENGRGNFPPRFSGLQFPNYSSELNVNALELDDSALYLCASSLGGGTRLGGELFFGEGSRLTVL.

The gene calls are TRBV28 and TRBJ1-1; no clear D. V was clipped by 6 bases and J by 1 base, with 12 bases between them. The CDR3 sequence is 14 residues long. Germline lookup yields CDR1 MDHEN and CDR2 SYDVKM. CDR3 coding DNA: TGTGCCAGCAGAGTAGCGGATGGGAACACTGAAGCTTTCTTT. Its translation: CASRVADGNTEAFF.

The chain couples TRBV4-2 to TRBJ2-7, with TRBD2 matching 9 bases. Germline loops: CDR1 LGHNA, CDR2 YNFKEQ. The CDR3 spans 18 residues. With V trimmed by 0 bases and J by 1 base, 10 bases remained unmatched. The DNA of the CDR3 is TGTGCCAGCAGCCAAGATCTAGGGCTAGCGGGGATTTCCTACGAGCAGTACTTC. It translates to CASSQDLGLAGISYEQYF.

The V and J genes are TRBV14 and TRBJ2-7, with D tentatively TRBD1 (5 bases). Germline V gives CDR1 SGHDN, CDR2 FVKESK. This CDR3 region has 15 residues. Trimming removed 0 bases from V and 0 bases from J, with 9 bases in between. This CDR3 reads CASSQDTDSSYEQYF. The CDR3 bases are TGTGCCAGCAGCCAAGATACAGACAGCTCCTACGAGCAGTACTTC.

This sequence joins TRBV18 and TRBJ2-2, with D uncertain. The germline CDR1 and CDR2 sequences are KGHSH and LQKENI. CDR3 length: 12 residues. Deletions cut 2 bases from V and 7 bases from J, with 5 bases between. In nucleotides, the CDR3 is TGTGCCAGCTCACCAGACATCGGGGAGCTGTTTTTT. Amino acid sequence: CASSPDIGELFF.

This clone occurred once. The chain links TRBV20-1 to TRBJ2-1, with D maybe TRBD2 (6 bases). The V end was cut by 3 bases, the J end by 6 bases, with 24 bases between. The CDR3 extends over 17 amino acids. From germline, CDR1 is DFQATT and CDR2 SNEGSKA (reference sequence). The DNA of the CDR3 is TGCAGTGCTAGTGGTCAGGGTAGCGGAGTTAGTGCCAATGAGCAGTTCTTC. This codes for CSASGQGSGVSANEQFF.